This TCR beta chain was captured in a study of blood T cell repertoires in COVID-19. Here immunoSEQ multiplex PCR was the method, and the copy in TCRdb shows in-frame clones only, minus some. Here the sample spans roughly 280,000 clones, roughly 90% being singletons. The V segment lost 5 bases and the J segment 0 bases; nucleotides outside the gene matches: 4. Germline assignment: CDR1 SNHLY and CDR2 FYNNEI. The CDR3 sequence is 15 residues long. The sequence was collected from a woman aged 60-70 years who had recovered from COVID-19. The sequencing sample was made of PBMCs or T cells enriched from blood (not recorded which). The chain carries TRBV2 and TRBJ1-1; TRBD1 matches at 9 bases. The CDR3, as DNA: TGTGCCAGCAGTCCTGACAGGGGGTTGAACACTGAAGCTTTCTTT. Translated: CASSPDRGLNTEAFF.